This note documents a single T cell receptor (beta chain) sequence. Its specificity is not known. The ends were cut back, 0 bases at V and 10 bases at J, with 11 bases in the middle. CDR1 and CDR2 from the germline V gene are SGHNT and YYREEE (reference sequence). The CDR3 is made up of 13 amino acids. TCR sequencing used cDNA made by reverse transcription of extracted RNA. The table came from immunoSEQ multiplex PCR; TCRdb's copy has only in-frame clones and leaves some out. Of roughly 180,000 clones detected, 45% to 60% appear once; the ten largest clones hold about 9.5%. Treatment described: oral pan-JAK inhibitor, 5-10 mg twice daily. As part of sample collection, lesional scalp punch biopsies and peripheral blood were taken from alopecia areata patients. This specimen belongs to a study of CD8+ T cells in alopecia areata. Findings and limits, study-wide: Normal skin's resident alphabeta T cells are sequenced alongside lesional scalp T cells.

The TCR originated in a human donor with alopecia areata. V is TRBV5-4 and J is TRBJ2-1; TRBD1 is a possible D gene (5 bases). The source was CD8+ T cells sorted from blood, collected at roughly week 52, from a patient treated with tofacitinib. CDR3 in amino acids: CASSLAEGVEQFF. CDR3 nucleotide sequence: TGTGCCAGCAGCTTGGCTGAAGGGGTCGAGCAGTTCTTC.